This is a list of T cell receptor beta chains from one sample in a study of shared clonotypes between healthy human individuals. The method was immunoSEQ multiplex PCR; TCRdb's version includes in-frame clones alone and lacks a portion of them. The table records about 2 million clones, approximately 95% of them present only once. The sequenced sample was naive CD8+ T cells sorted from blood. Every receptor here comes from a man younger than 30 in good health. Each CDR3 is given with its conserved first and last residue. D genes are given only for firm matches. Rows may omit the clone size; those that give it use once, few, many or a size class.

TRBV4-3,TRBD1,TRBJ2-2,17,once,TGCGCCAGCAGCCAAGAATACCGGGACAGGGGCACCGGGGAGCTGTTTTTT,CASSQEYRDRGTGELFF
TRBV29-1,NA,TRBJ2-7,13,NA,TGCAGCGTTGAAGTTCCCCTACTATACGGGCAGTACTTC,CSVEVPLLYGQYF
TRBV4-3,TRBD2,TRBJ2-1,15,NA,TGCGCCAGCAGCCAGGGACTAGTCTCCTACAATGAGCAGTTCTTC,CASSQGLVSYNEQFF
TRBV14,NA,TRBJ2-1,14,once,TGTGCCAGCAGCCAGTGGACAGCCTACAATGAGCAGTTCTTC,CASSQWTAYNEQFF
TRBV28,NA,TRBJ2-5,13,NA,TGTGCCAGCAGACAGAGGGGAGCCCTTCCCCAGTACTTC,CASRQRGALPQYF
TRBV5-4,TRBD1,TRBJ1-4,14,once,TGTGCCAGCAGCTCGGACAGGGGTCAGGAAAAACTGTTTTTT,CASSSDRGQEKLFF
TRBV9,NA,TRBJ2-7,13,NA,TGTGCCAGCAGCGTAGCTGACAAATACGAGCAGTACTTC,CASSVADKYEQYF
TRBV7-9,NA,TRBJ2-7,13,few,TGTGCCAGCAGCTTAGCGGGGGGCTACGAGCAGTACTTC,CASSLAGGYEQYF
TRBV27,TRBD1,TRBJ1-6,15,once,TGTGCCAGCAGTTTGCGGGACAGGGGGCTTTCACCCCTCCACTTT,CASSLRDRGLSPLHF
TRBV19,TRBD1,TRBJ1-2,13,NA,TGTGCCAGACCGGGACAGGGGCTTCGGGGCTACACCTTC,CARPGQGLRGYTF
TRBV7-2,NA,TRBJ2-3,13,NA,TGTGCCAGCAGCCTCTCGTCTGCAGATACGCAGTATTTT,CASSLSSADTQYF